These T cell receptor beta chains were read from a single sample in a study of immune cell composition in non-small cell lung cancer. Using immunoSEQ multiplex PCR, the repertoire was profiled, and TCRdb retains in-frame clones only, with some absent. This sample has about 3,000 clones, with roughly 68% found just once. The sample taken for sequencing was non-adjacent lung tissue. All receptors derive from a human donor with non-small cell lung cancer. Each CDR3 is given with its conserved first and last residue. The order of the fields is CDR3 length, D gene, V gene, clone size, J gene, CDR3 DNA, CDR3 protein. D genes are given only for firm matches. Clone sizes are given selectively: once, few, many, or a class where the clone is expanded.

len: 15
d_gene: TRBD1
v_gene: TRBV28
abundance: NA
j_gene: TRBJ1-5
CDR3nt: TGTGCCAGCAGTCGGACAGGGGGCGTCAATCAGCCCCAGCATTTT
CDR3aa: CASSRTGGVNQPQHF

len: 16
d_gene: TRBD2
v_gene: TRBV5-6
abundance: NA
j_gene: TRBJ2-7
CDR3nt: TGTGCCAGCAGCTTGGAGGGACTAGACTCCCCCCACGAGCAGTACTTC
CDR3aa: CASSLEGLDSPHEQYF

len: 13
d_gene: NA
v_gene: TRBV30
abundance: NA
j_gene: TRBJ2-6
CDR3nt: TGTGCCTGGAGTCCGGGGGGGGCCAACGTCCTGACTTTC
CDR3aa: CAWSPGGANVLTF

len: 15
d_gene: NA
v_gene: TRBV5-1
abundance: NA
j_gene: TRBJ2-3
CDR3nt: TGCGCCAGCAGCTTGGCCCCCTCTAGCACAGATACGCAGTATTTT
CDR3aa: CASSLAPSSTDTQYF

len: 15
d_gene: NA
v_gene: TRBV11-3
abundance: few
j_gene: TRBJ2-5
CDR3nt: TGTGCCAGCAGCTCCATACGGGACAACCAAGAGACCCAGTACTTC
CDR3aa: CASSSIRDNQETQYF

len: 13
d_gene: NA
v_gene: TRBV11-2
abundance: NA
j_gene: TRBJ2-2
CDR3nt: TGTGCCAGCAGCCCAAGGGGCACCGGGGAGCTGTTTTTT
CDR3aa: CASSPRGTGELFF

len: 12
d_gene: NA
v_gene: TRBV7-9
abundance: NA
j_gene: TRBJ2-7
CDR3nt: TGTGCCAGCAGCGGACAGTCCTACGAGCAGTACTTC
CDR3aa: CASSGQSYEQYF

len: 13
d_gene: NA
v_gene: TRBV6-5
abundance: NA
j_gene: TRBJ2-7
CDR3nt: TGTGCCAGCAGTCAACGAGCCTCCTACGAGCAGTACTTC
CDR3aa: CASSQRASYEQYF

len: 14
d_gene: TRBD1
v_gene: TRBV6-1
abundance: NA
j_gene: TRBJ1-4
CDR3nt: TGTGCCAGCAGTAAGGGACAGACTAATGAAAAACTGTTTTTT
CDR3aa: CASSKGQTNEKLFF

len: 14
d_gene: TRBD2
v_gene: TRBV19
abundance: NA
j_gene: TRBJ2-1
CDR3nt: TGTGCCACGAGCGGGAACCTGATGGACAATGAGCAGTTCTTC
CDR3aa: CATSGNLMDNEQFF

len: 14
d_gene: NA
v_gene: TRBV5-1
abundance: NA
j_gene: TRBJ1-2
CDR3nt: TGCGCCAGCAGCCGAGAGGCAGGGAACTATGGCTACACCTTC
CDR3aa: CASSREAGNYGYTF

len: 15
d_gene: TRBD2
v_gene: TRBV7-9
abundance: few
j_gene: TRBJ2-3
CDR3nt: TGTGCCAGCAGCTTATCCTTAGCGGGGGCAGATACGCAGTATTTT
CDR3aa: CASSLSLAGADTQYF

len: 16
d_gene: NA
v_gene: TRBV4-3
abundance: NA
j_gene: TRBJ2-2
CDR3nt: TGCGCCAGCAGCCAAGTTTCCTACCGGGACACCGGGGAGCTGTTTTTT
CDR3aa: CASSQVSYRDTGELFF

len: 13
d_gene: NA
v_gene: TRBV7-3
abundance: once
j_gene: TRBJ2-7
CDR3nt: TGTGCCAGCAGGTTTGCAGGGGAGGGCGAGCAGTACTTC
CDR3aa: CASRFAGEGEQYF

len: 13
d_gene: NA
v_gene: TRBV30
abundance: NA
j_gene: TRBJ2-7
CDR3nt: TGTGCCTGGAGTGTAAATCTGGGGGGCGAGCAGTACTTC
CDR3aa: CAWSVNLGGEQYF

len: 15
d_gene: TRBD1
v_gene: TRBV6-5
abundance: once
j_gene: TRBJ1-1
CDR3nt: TGTGCCAGCAGTGTTAAGGGGGCTGGGAACACTGAAGCTTTCTTT
CDR3aa: CASSVKGAGNTEAFF

len: 15
d_gene: TRBD2
v_gene: TRBV5-4
abundance: NA
j_gene: TRBJ2-5
CDR3nt: TGTGCCAGCAGCCCGGGACTAGCGGGGGGAGAGACCCAGTACTTC
CDR3aa: CASSPGLAGGETQYF

len: 13
d_gene: TRBD2
v_gene: TRBV10-3
abundance: NA
j_gene: TRBJ2-7
CDR3nt: TGTGCCATCATGCTAGCGGGGTCTCCTAGGCAGTACTTC
CDR3aa: CAIMLAGSPRQYF

len: 12
d_gene: TRBD1
v_gene: TRBV7-9
abundance: NA
j_gene: TRBJ1-1
CDR3nt: TGTGCCAGCAGCCTCCGACAGGGGCAGGCTTTCTTT
CDR3aa: CASSLRQGQAFF

len: 14
d_gene: TRBD1
v_gene: TRBV5-1
abundance: NA
j_gene: TRBJ2-1
CDR3nt: TGCGCCACCAGGACAGGGGGCGAATACAATGAGCAGTTCTTC
CDR3aa: CATRTGGEYNEQFF

len: 12
d_gene: NA
v_gene: TRBV6-6
abundance: NA
j_gene: TRBJ2-2
CDR3nt: TGTGCCAGCAGTTTCCAAACCGGGGAGCTGTTTTTT
CDR3aa: CASSFQTGELFF

len: 15
d_gene: NA
v_gene: TRBV27
abundance: NA
j_gene: TRBJ2-1
CDR3nt: TGTGCCAGCAGTAATCTGGTCAGGGGGGCGAATGAGCAGTTCTTC
CDR3aa: CASSNLVRGANEQFF

len: 13
d_gene: TRBD1
v_gene: TRBV5-5
abundance: NA
j_gene: TRBJ2-1
CDR3nt: TGTGCCAGCAGCGGAAACAGGGGCAATGAGCAGTTCTTC
CDR3aa: CASSGNRGNEQFF

len: 15
d_gene: NA
v_gene: TRBV6-5
abundance: NA
j_gene: TRBJ2-1
CDR3nt: TGTGCCAGCAGTTACGATGTTAGCAGCTACAATGAGCAGTTCTTC
CDR3aa: CASSYDVSSYNEQFF

len: 14
d_gene: NA
v_gene: TRBV7-2
abundance: medium-sized
j_gene: TRBJ1-2
CDR3nt: TGTGCCAGCAGCTTAGCCCGCGGTTCCTATGGCTACACCTTC
CDR3aa: CASSLARGSYGYTF

len: 14
d_gene: NA
v_gene: TRBV5-1
abundance: NA
j_gene: TRBJ1-2
CDR3nt: TGCGCCAGCAGCTTGGCCCCAGACTCATATGGCTACACCTTC
CDR3aa: CASSLAPDSYGYTF

len: 19
d_gene: NA
v_gene: TRBV2
abundance: NA
j_gene: TRBJ2-6
CDR3nt: TGTGCCAGCAGTTATCCGCGGGACGGGAGAACCTCTGGGGCCAACGTCCTGACTTTC
CDR3aa: CASSYPRDGRTSGANVLTF

len: 17
d_gene: TRBD2
v_gene: TRBV5-1
abundance: once
j_gene: TRBJ2-1
CDR3nt: TGCGCCAGCAGCTTAAACCCTAGCGGAGTAACTTACAATGAGCAGTTCTTC
CDR3aa: CASSLNPSGVTYNEQFF

len: 18
d_gene: NA
v_gene: TRBV29-1
abundance: NA
j_gene: TRBJ2-6
CDR3nt: TGCAGCGTTTACACTAGACTAGGCATACAAAGTCGTGCCAACGTCCTGACTTTC
CDR3aa: CSVYTRLGIQSRANVLTF

len: 14
d_gene: TRBD1
v_gene: TRBV19
abundance: once
j_gene: TRBJ1-1
CDR3nt: TGTGCCAGTAGTTACCCCACAGGGGCATCTGAAGCTTTCTTT
CDR3aa: CASSYPTGASEAFF

len: 18
d_gene: TRBD1
v_gene: TRBV5-6
abundance: NA
j_gene: TRBJ1-2
CDR3nt: TGTGCCAGCAGCGTGACGGACAGGGGGGCGGTCGGTTACTATGGCTACACCTTC
CDR3aa: CASSVTDRGAVGYYGYTF

len: 15
d_gene: NA
v_gene: TRBV27
abundance: once
j_gene: TRBJ1-1
CDR3nt: TGTGCCAGCAGGACACAGGGAATCATGAACACTGAAGCTTTCTTT
CDR3aa: CASRTQGIMNTEAFF

len: 13
d_gene: NA
v_gene: TRBV6-5
abundance: NA
j_gene: TRBJ2-2
CDR3nt: TGTGCCAGCAGTCCCGTGGAGCGTGGGGAGCTGTTTTTT
CDR3aa: CASSPVERGELFF

len: 14
d_gene: NA
v_gene: TRBV30
abundance: NA
j_gene: TRBJ1-3
CDR3nt: TGTGCCTGGAGTCCGGGGGTCTCTGGAAACACCATATATTTT
CDR3aa: CAWSPGVSGNTIYF

len: 16
d_gene: TRBD1
v_gene: TRBV28
abundance: NA
j_gene: TRBJ1-5
CDR3nt: TGTGCCAGCAGCTCCGGACAGGGTATCCGCAATCAGCCCCAGCATTTT
CDR3aa: CASSSGQGIRNQPQHF

len: 15
d_gene: TRBD2
v_gene: TRBV7-9
abundance: NA
j_gene: TRBJ2-1
CDR3nt: TGTGCCAGCAGCCGACTAGCGGGGGGGGACAATGAGCAGTTCTTC
CDR3aa: CASSRLAGGDNEQFF

len: 13
d_gene: NA
v_gene: TRBV6-6
abundance: NA
j_gene: TRBJ2-7
CDR3nt: TGTGCCAGCAGCTTGACAGACCCCTACGAGCAGTACTTC
CDR3aa: CASSLTDPYEQYF

len: 14
d_gene: TRBD2
v_gene: TRBV11-2
abundance: NA
j_gene: TRBJ2-3
CDR3nt: TGTGCCAGCAGCTCGGGACTAGCGGCAGATACGCAGTATTTT
CDR3aa: CASSSGLAADTQYF

len: 13
d_gene: TRBD1
v_gene: TRBV29-1
abundance: NA
j_gene: TRBJ1-2
CDR3nt: TGCAGCGCGAGACAGGGGATTTTCTATGGCTACACCTTC
CDR3aa: CSARQGIFYGYTF

len: 15
d_gene: NA
v_gene: TRBV4-1
abundance: NA
j_gene: TRBJ1-4
CDR3nt: TGCGCCAGCAGCCAATCGACACCCGCTAATGAAAAACTGTTTTTT
CDR3aa: CASSQSTPANEKLFF

len: 14
d_gene: TRBD1
v_gene: TRBV14
abundance: NA
j_gene: TRBJ2-2
CDR3nt: TGTGCCAGCAGCCAAGCAGGGGGCCCCGGGGAGCTGTTTTTT
CDR3aa: CASSQAGGPGELFF

len: 14
d_gene: TRBD1
v_gene: TRBV5-1
abundance: NA
j_gene: TRBJ1-4
CDR3nt: TGCGCCAGCACAGGGGGCCTGTCTAATGAAAAACTGTTTTTT
CDR3aa: CASTGGLSNEKLFF

len: 14
d_gene: NA
v_gene: TRBV6-6
abundance: once
j_gene: TRBJ2-5
CDR3nt: TGTGCCAGCAGAGTCCGAGGTTTCACGGAGACCCAGTACTTC
CDR3aa: CASRVRGFTETQYF

len: 14
d_gene: NA
v_gene: TRBV7-7
abundance: NA
j_gene: TRBJ1-1
CDR3nt: TGTGCTAGCAGCCCATCCGACTTGAACACTGAAGCTTTCTTT
CDR3aa: CASSPSDLNTEAFF

len: 13
d_gene: NA
v_gene: TRBV11-2
abundance: NA
j_gene: TRBJ1-2
CDR3nt: TGTGCCAGCAGCTTCCGGGGGGATAACGGCTACACCTTC
CDR3aa: CASSFRGDNGYTF

len: 14
d_gene: TRBD1
v_gene: TRBV7-6
abundance: NA
j_gene: TRBJ2-7
CDR3nt: TGTGCCAGCAGCTTGGAGGACAGGGGACGCGAGCAGTACTTC
CDR3aa: CASSLEDRGREQYF

len: 16
d_gene: NA
v_gene: TRBV6-1
abundance: NA
j_gene: TRBJ2-2
CDR3nt: TGTGCCAGCAGTGAAGTTCAGGGCGCCCCCACCGGGGAGCTGTTTTTT
CDR3aa: CASSEVQGAPTGELFF

len: 13
d_gene: NA
v_gene: TRBV19
abundance: large
j_gene: TRBJ1-1
CDR3nt: TGTGCCAGTAGTATCGGACAGAACACTGAAGCTTTCTTT
CDR3aa: CASSIGQNTEAFF

len: 13
d_gene: NA
v_gene: TRBV27
abundance: NA
j_gene: TRBJ2-1
CDR3nt: TGTGCCAGCAGTTTTTCCCAGGGTAATGAGCAGTTCTTC
CDR3aa: CASSFSQGNEQFF

len: 14
d_gene: TRBD1
v_gene: TRBV27
abundance: large
j_gene: TRBJ1-1
CDR3nt: TGTGCCAGCAGTTTGACAGGGTTGAACACTGAAGCTTTCTTT
CDR3aa: CASSLTGLNTEAFF

len: 16
d_gene: NA
v_gene: TRBV6-6
abundance: NA
j_gene: TRBJ2-1
CDR3nt: TGTGCCAGCAGTCTCTTCGGGGGAGTCCCACACGATGAGCAGTTCTTC
CDR3aa: CASSLFGGVPHDEQFF

len: 13
d_gene: NA
v_gene: TRBV7-8
abundance: NA
j_gene: TRBJ2-1
CDR3nt: TGTGCCAGCAGCTTAGACAGGGTGGGTGAGCAGTTCTTC
CDR3aa: CASSLDRVGEQFF

len: 16
d_gene: NA
v_gene: TRBV4-3
abundance: few
j_gene: TRBJ1-3
CDR3nt: TGCGCCAGCAGCCAAGAGGAGGGAGCCACTGGAAACACCATATATTTT
CDR3aa: CASSQEEGATGNTIYF

len: 15
d_gene: NA
v_gene: TRBV19
abundance: NA
j_gene: TRBJ2-3
CDR3nt: TGTGCCAGTAGGACGTTTTTCGGCGGTTCAGATACGCAGTATTTT
CDR3aa: CASRTFFGGSDTQYF